This T cell receptor beta chain was recovered during a study of identical twins. Broader study findings: Conclusions were based on cross-sectional statistical analysis, without following the same donors. Twin-shared out-of-frame alpha sequences were enriched for low generation probability. Monozygotic twins shared more out-of-frame TCR alpha than recombination models predicted.

The CDR3 runs to 13 residues. Germline trimming cut 5 bases from V and 8 bases from J; bases unmatched to any gene: 8. CDR1 is SEHNR and CDR2 is FQNEAQ in the germline V gene (reference sequence). TCRdb re-called the 5' RACE reads with MiXCR, one entry per CDR3 protein. The data hold around 670,000 distinct CDR3 sequences, with 5.5% to 7.5% observed a single time. With regard to this clonotype: What it recognizes is unknown.

V usage is TRBV7-9 and J usage is TRBJ1-1, with TRBD1 matching over 7 bases. The TCR was taken from a man aged 18 to 35 in good health. What was sequenced was naive T cells sorted from blood. CDR3 loop: CASSQGDPAEAFF. CDR3 bases: TGTGCCAGCAGCCAGGGGGACCCGGCAGAAGCTTTCTTT.